These T cell receptor beta chains were read from a single sample in a study of blood T cell repertoires in COVID-19. Using immunoSEQ multiplex PCR, the repertoire was profiled, and TCRdb retains in-frame clones only, with some absent. The sample lists about 210,000 clones, more than 75% occurring once. Sequenced sample: peripheral blood. All receptors derive from a human donor in a cohort sampled during active COVID-19. Both conserved end residues are part of each CDR3. D genes are given only for firm matches. Clone size is given for some rows only: seen once, a few or many times, or a class if the clone is expanded.

j_call: TRBJ1-4
v_call: TRBV7-8
d_call: TRBD1
clone_size: NA
cdr3_aa: CASSPDRDSVGATNEKLFF
cdr3_nt: TGTGCCAGCAGCCCCGACCGGGACAGCGTAGGAGCAACTAATGAAAAACTGTTTTTT

j_call: TRBJ1-2
v_call: TRBV28
d_call: NA
clone_size: NA
cdr3_aa: CASRLSGETNYGYTF
cdr3_nt: TGTGCCAGCAGGCTTTCGGGGGAGACTAACTATGGCTACACCTTC

j_call: TRBJ2-1
v_call: TRBV5-1
d_call: TRBD2
clone_size: NA
cdr3_aa: CASSILAGGYSYREQFF
cdr3_nt: TGCGCCAGCAGCATACTAGCGGGAGGATACTCCTACAGAGAGCAGTTCTTC

j_call: TRBJ1-1
v_call: TRBV19
d_call: TRBD1
clone_size: NA
cdr3_aa: CATRDRGTEAFF
cdr3_nt: TGTGCCACCCGGGACAGGGGGACTGAAGCTTTCTTT

j_call: TRBJ1-2
v_call: TRBV6-2/TRBV6-3
d_call: TRBD1
clone_size: NA
cdr3_aa: CASSSDRVGAEAIYGYTF
cdr3_nt: TGTGCCAGCAGTTCCGACAGGGTCGGAGCTGAGGCGATCTATGGCTACACCTTC

j_call: TRBJ2-1
v_call: TRBV5-1
d_call: NA
clone_size: NA
cdr3_aa: CASSELGEAGEQFF
cdr3_nt: TGCGCCAGCAGCGAGCTTGGGGAGGCGGGTGAGCAGTTCTTC

j_call: TRBJ1-1
v_call: TRBV29-1
d_call: NA
clone_size: NA
cdr3_aa: CSVVSPRDTEAFF
cdr3_nt: TGCAGCGTTGTATCCCCGAGGGACACTGAAGCTTTCTTT

j_call: TRBJ2-7
v_call: TRBV7-2
d_call: TRBD2
clone_size: NA
cdr3_aa: CASSSGLAGFSEQYF
cdr3_nt: TGTGCCAGCAGCTCGGGACTAGCGGGATTTAGCGAGCAGTACTTC

j_call: TRBJ2-5
v_call: TRBV7-2
d_call: TRBD1
clone_size: few
cdr3_aa: CASSLDRGETQYF
cdr3_nt: TGTGCCAGCAGCTTGGACAGGGGAGAGACCCAGTACTTC

j_call: TRBJ2-5
v_call: TRBV7-9
d_call: NA
clone_size: NA
cdr3_aa: CASSLAGVIETQYF
cdr3_nt: TGTGCCAGCAGCTTAGCGGGAGTAATTGAGACCCAGTACTTC

j_call: TRBJ2-6
v_call: TRBV18
d_call: NA
clone_size: NA
cdr3_aa: CASSPSRDGANVLTF
cdr3_nt: TGTGCCAGCTCACCGTCGCGCGATGGGGCCAACGTCCTGACTTTC